These 15 T cell receptor beta chains were all obtained from the same sample, sequenced in a study of control samples from healthy donors and cancer patients. Profiled with immunoSEQ multiplex PCR; TCRdb holds only in-frame clones, not every one. Here the sample spans about 130,000 clones, roughly 94% being singletons. The sample comprised PBMCs. These receptors originate from a man in his sixties with colorectal cancer.

This clone was counted a few times. The chain is built from TRBV7-9 and TRBJ2-7, with 7 bases that match TRBD1. The CDR3 length is 12 residues. Germline V gene lookup returns CDR1 SEHNR and CDR2 FQNEAQ (reference sequence). Losses at the gene ends were 8 bases for V and 8 bases for J; bases not matched to a gene: 9. DNA for the CDR3: TGTGCCAGCCTGGACAGGTCGGCGCAGCAGTACTTC. It translates to CASLDRSAQQYF.

This clone was seen a handful of times. The V gene is TRBV9, the J gene TRBJ1-6; 9 bases are shared with TRBD1. Germline lookup yields CDR1 SGDLS and CDR2 YYNGEE. V lost 4 bases and J lost 7; bases outside the gene matches: 9. The CDR3 extends over 16 amino acids. CDR3 in amino acids: CASSPRGQGVNSPLHF. The CDR3 DNA reads as TGTGCCAGCAGCCCTCGGGGACAGGGAGTAAATTCACCCCTCCACTTT.

This clone showed up just once. V is TRBV25-1 and J is TRBJ2-3; TRBD2 matches at 10 bases. In germline, CDR1 is MGHDK, CDR2 SYGVNS. The ends lost 3 bases at V and 2 bases at J; junction bases unmatched: 5. This CDR3 comprises 16 residues. The CDR3 spells CASSDSGLADTDTQYF. The CDR3 region has the DNA TGTGCCAGCAGTGACTCCGGACTAGCGGACACAGATACGCAGTATTTT.

V is TRBV6-4 and J is TRBJ2-1; the match to TRBD2 covers 7 bases. The CDR3 is 11 amino acids. Trimming took 4 bases from V and 13 from J; bases not matched to a gene: 4. The germline gives CDR1 MRHNA, CDR2 SNTAGT. The CDR3 sequence: CASSAGGVQFF. The CDR3 DNA sequence: TGTGCCAGCAGTGCTGGGGGGGTCCAGTTCTTC.

The J gene is TRBJ2-7, the V gene TRBV7-2; 7 nucleotides align to TRBD1. V shed 5 bases, J shed 2 bases, and the junction held 6 bases outside the gene matches. Germline V gives CDR1 SGHTA, CDR2 FQGNSA. CDR3 length: 14 residues. The CDR3: CASSRTGTAYEQYF. CDR3 sequence (DNA): TGTGCCAGCAGCAGGACCGGGACAGCCTACGAGCAGTACTTC. Supplemented by reference TRBV7-2 and TRBJ2-7, the full variable domain reads GAGVSQSPSNKVTEKGKDVELRCDPISGHTALYWYRQSLGQGLEFLIYFQGNSAPDKSGLPSDRFSAERTGGSVSTLTIQRTQQEDSAVYLCASSRTGTAYEQYFGPGTRLTVT.

The gene calls are TRBV7-9 and TRBJ1-2; D is unresolved. Trimming took off 5 bases at V and 3 bases at J, with 19 bases between the two ends. The CDR3 is made up of 16 amino acids. Germline values: CDR1 SEHNR, CDR2 FQNEAQ (reference sequence). The CDR3 DNA follows: TGTGCCAGCAGCCCCATAGGGAGGGCGGCTGACTATGGCTACACCTTC. Amino acids: CASSPIGRAADYGYTF.

This sequence joins TRBV29-1 and TRBJ1-2; 7 nucleotides line up with TRBD1. Trimming cost V 6 bases and J 4 bases; bases outside gene matches: 14. This CDR3 is built from 15 residues. The germline V gene has CDR1 SQVTM and CDR2 ANQGSEA. Here the CDR3 reads CSVTYPTGTLYGYTF. The CDR3 region has the DNA TGCAGCGTCACCTACCCGACAGGGACCCTCTATGGCTACACCTTC.

This rearrangement joins TRBV2 to TRBJ2-7; D is unresolved. In germline, CDR1 is SNHLY, CDR2 FYNNEI. The V end lost 4 bases, the J end lost 6 bases, and 10 bases lay between the germline ends. The CDR3 runs to 12 residues. The CDR3 DNA reads TGTGCCAGCAGTGGGGGTAGTGGCGAGCAGTACTTC. It yields the protein CASSGGSGEQYF.

The chain is built from TRBV18 and TRBJ1-3; D unresolved. Germline V gives CDR1 KGHSH, CDR2 LQKENI. This CDR3 is 14 amino acids long. Between the trimmed V and J ends, which lost 8 bases and 2 bases, there was a span of 13 bases. CDR3 loop: CASEAVSTGNTIYF. The CDR3 DNA reads TGTGCCAGCGAGGCCGTCTCCACTGGAAACACCATATATTTT.

The V gene is TRBV7-7, the J gene TRBJ2-7; 9 nucleotides match TRBD2. Germline loops: CDR1 SSHAT, CDR2 FNYEAQ (reference sequence). The ends lost 0 bases at V and 2 bases at J; junction bases unmatched: 8. The CDR3 totals 17 residues. CDR3 amino acids: CASSLAHGGGVAYEQYF. The CDR3, as DNA: TGTGCCAGCAGCTTAGCGCATGGCGGGGGGGTGGCCTACGAGCAGTACTTC.

The chain combines TRBV5-1 with TRBJ2-7, with 8 nucleotides matching TRBD1. This CDR3 contains 13 residues. CDR1 is SGHRS, CDR2 YFSETQ, per germline. The junction had 2 bases not matched to a gene; V was cut back by 4 bases and J by 2 bases. CDR3: CASSPDRAYEQYF. DNA for the CDR3: TGCGCCAGCAGCCCGGACAGGGCCTACGAGCAGTACTTC.

The J gene is TRBJ2-7, the V gene TRBV18, with TRBD2 matching 10 bases. The CDR3 loop spans 14 amino acids. J gave up 3 bases and V 4 bases, and 3 bases lay outside the gene matches. Germline lookup yields CDR1 KGHSH and CDR2 LQKENI. The CDR3 region has the DNA TGTGCCAGCTCACTCACTAGCGGGGACTACGAGCAGTACTTC. It specifies CASSLTSGDYEQYF. The full variable domain, its missing parts supplied by reference TRBV18 and TRBJ2-7, is NAGVMQNPRHLVRRRGQEARLRCSPMKGHSHVYWYRQLPEEGLKFMVYLQKENIIDESGMPKERFSAEFPKEGPSILRIQQVVRGDSAAYFCASSLTSGDYEQYFGPGTRLTVT.

The chain combines TRBV25-1 with TRBJ1-6; no firm D call. The V gene lost 5 bases and the J gene lost 5 bases, with 16 bases spanning the gap. The germline gives CDR1 MGHDK, CDR2 SYGVNS. This CDR3 region has 16 residues. CDR3 loop: CASSPLDPWDNSPLHF. The DNA for the CDR3 is TGTGCCAGCAGTCCGCTGGACCCTTGGGATAATTCACCCCTCCACTTT.

This chain connects TRBV5-1 to TRBJ2-5, with no clear D. This CDR3 comprises 13 residues. CDR1 is SGHRS, CDR2 YFSETQ, per germline. Trimming shortened V by 5 bases and J by 4 bases, and 12 bases separated the two germline ends. The CDR3 protein is CASRTVGSETQYF. The CDR3 nucleotides are TGCGCCAGCAGGACGGTAGGGTCAGAGACCCAGTACTTC.

The J gene is TRBJ2-1, the V gene TRBV28; D not certain. V lost 3 bases, J lost 8 bases, and 2 bases lay in between. The length of the CDR3 is 10 residues. The germline gives CDR1 MDHEN, CDR2 SYDVKM. The CDR3 sequence: CASSFHEQFF. CDR3 nucleotides: TGTGCCAGCAGTTTCCATGAGCAGTTCTTC.